A single sample gave rise to the 29 T cell receptor beta chains below, sequenced in a study of cytomegalovirus exposure and HLA in healthy donors. Amplification used 60 Vbeta primers and 13 Jbeta primers. The repertoire was sequenced with immunoSEQ multiplex PCR; TCRdb's copy has only in-frame clones and lacks some. The table has about 94,000 clones, around 66% seen once. Source material: PBMCs. The receptors originated from a man under 40 in good health and CMV-seronegative.

Regarding this clone: The conserved phenylalanine or tryptophan is not found at the CDR3 terminus, so this likely reflects a read error. The limits of the CDR3 on the DNA are not certain, so only TCRdb's listed CDR3 is given. This chain connects TRBV27 to TRBJ1-1; TRBD1 is the table's D call and was not checked against the DNA. In germline, CDR1 is MNHEY, CDR2 SMNVEV (reference sequence). The CDR3 contains 13 residues when both ends are counted. The CDR3 sequence is CASSFNGQGVISY.

The CDR3: CAWSVMADNEQFF. DNA for the CDR3: TGTGCCTGGAGTGTCATGGCGGACAATGAGCAGTTCTTC. The V and J genes are TRBV30 and TRBJ2-1; the D is unclear. There are 13 residues in the CDR3. Germline lookup yields CDR1 GTSNPN and CDR2 SVGIG (reference sequence). Trimming pared 0 bases from V and 5 bases from J, leaving 8 bases between.

The chain combines TRBV15 with TRBJ1-1; 9 nucleotides match TRBD1. The CDR3 sequence is 14 residues long. The V gene's germline CDR1 is LNHNV and CDR2 YYDKDF (reference sequence). V dropped 5 bases and J dropped 5; count of bases not matched to a gene: 6. CDR3 nucleotide sequence: TGTGCCACCAGCGTCCGGGACAGGGAAACTGAAGCTTTCTTT. This sequence encodes CATSVRDRETEAFF.

The V and J genes are TRBV6-4 and TRBJ2-3; D is uncertain. This CDR3 has 17 residues. Trimming removed 7 bases from V and 6 bases from J, with 26 bases in between. The germline V gene has CDR1 MRHNA and CDR2 SNTAGT. CDR3 nucleotide sequence: TGTGCCAGCAAAAACCGACCCCCCCCCGGCGGAGCGGATACGCAGTATTTT. As protein: CASKNRPPPGGADTQYF.

V is TRBV19 and J is TRBJ2-2, with 8 bases aligning to TRBD1. The length of the CDR3 is 16 residues. V was pared by 3 bases and J by 1 base, with 4 bases of the junction left unmatched. The V gene's germline CDR1 is LNHDA and CDR2 SQIVND (reference sequence). The CDR3 region is CASSIFGTGNTGELFF. CDR3 DNA sequence: TGTGCCAGTAGTATTTTTGGGACAGGGAACACCGGGGAGCTGTTTTTT.

This rearrangement joins TRBV4-2 to TRBJ2-2; no firm D call. Trimming took off 8 bases at V and 6 bases at J, with 19 bases between the two ends. This CDR3 is 15 amino acids long. Germline lookup yields CDR1 LGHNA and CDR2 YNFKEQ. CDR3 protein: CASYHSVSAAGELFF. The CDR3, as DNA: TGTGCCAGCTACCATTCGGTATCTGCGGCCGGGGAGCTGTTTTTT.

The V gene is TRBV4-1, the J gene TRBJ1-3, with 9 bases identical to TRBD1. The CDR3 contains 15 residues. Germline assignment: CDR1 MGHRA and CDR2 YSYEKL. With 3 bases clipped from V and 3 bases from J, the junction kept 3 bases outside the gene matches. The CDR3 spells CASSQQTGGGNTIYF. CDR3 bases: TGCGCCAGCAGCCAGCAGACAGGGGGTGGAAACACCATATATTTT.

J is TRBJ2-5 and V is TRBV7-9; 12 positions match TRBD2. The CDR3 runs 16 residues. The germline gives CDR1 SEHNR, CDR2 FQNEAQ (reference sequence). With 4 bases clipped from V and 3 bases from J, the junction kept 6 bases outside the gene matches. The CDR3 is CASSSPSGGVEETQYF. The CDR3 coding sequence is TGTGCCAGCAGCTCCCCTAGCGGGGGGGTAGAAGAGACCCAGTACTTC.

Details on this clone: A junction boundary mismatches the germline segment, possibly from a read error. The chain couples TRBV7-7 to TRBJ2-1; 10 positions agree with TRBD2. This CDR3 is built from 14 residues. Germline V gene data show CDR1 as SSHAT and CDR2 as FNYEAQ (reference sequence). The CDR3: CASSLAGGYNEQFF. DNA for the CDR3: TGTGCTAGCAGCTTAGCGGGAGGTTACAATGAGCAGTTCTTC.

V gene TRBV7-2 combines with J gene TRBJ1-1, with unresolved D. The germline CDR1 and CDR2 sequences are SGHTA and FQGNSA. The length of the CDR3 is 14 residues. V was trimmed by 2 bases and J by 0 bases, leaving 7 bases between them. CDR3 residues: CASSLYSLNTEAFF. CDR3 DNA sequence: TGTGCCAGCAGCTTATACAGCTTGAACACTGAAGCTTTCTTT.

This clone was counted between two and nine times. At one end, the junction sequence differs from germline, possibly due to a read error. The gene calls are TRBV14 and TRBJ2-5, with D possibly matching TRBD2 (6 bases). The CDR3 covers 12 residues. The V gene's germline CDR1 is SGHDN and CDR2 FVKESK. The CDR3 spells CASSQAGEAQYF. CDR3 DNA: TGTGCCAGCAGCCAAGCGGGAGAGGCCCAGTACTTC. Full variable domain (outside the CDR3, taken from reference TRBV14 and TRBJ2-5): EAGVTQFPSHSVIEKGQTVTLRCDPISGHDNLYWYRRVMGKEIKFLLHFVKESKQDESGMPNNRFLAERTGGTYSTLKVQPAELEDSGVYFCASSQAGEAQYFGPGTRLLVL.

The chain recombines TRBV7-9 with TRBJ2-5, with TRBD2 matching over 16 bases. The germline CDR1 and CDR2 sequences are SEHNR and FQNEAQ (reference sequence). Trimming removed 6 bases from V and 5 bases from J; junction bases left unmatched: 9. The CDR3 is 17 residues long. The CDR3 reads CASREGTSGRAGETQYF. The CDR3 nucleotides are TGTGCCAGCAGGGAAGGGACTAGCGGGAGGGCCGGGGAGACCCAGTACTTC. Full variable domain (missing parts from reference TRBV7-9 and TRBJ2-5): DTGVSQNPRHKITKRGQNVTFRCDPISEHNRLYWYRQTLGQGPEFLTYFQNEAQLEKSRLLSDRFSAERPKGSFSTLEIQRTEQGDSAMYLCASREGTSGRAGETQYFGPGTRLLVL.

The chain has TRBV7-3 and TRBJ1-1; D gene unclear. CDR3 size: 13 residues. Germline V lookup: CDR1 SGHTA, CDR2 FQGTGA. V shed 4 bases and J shed 3 bases, with 9 bases lying between them. CDR3 region: CASSSTIHTEAFF. The CDR3 DNA follows: TGTGCCAGCAGCTCCACAATTCACACTGAAGCTTTCTTT.

This clone was counted between two and nine times. The genes are TRBV7-2 and TRBJ2-2; 7 bases line up with TRBD1. This CDR3 is built from 15 residues. Trimming took 4 bases from V and 2 from J; bases not matched to a gene: 4. Germline-derived CDR1 and CDR2 are SGHTA and FQGNSA. In DNA, the CDR3 is TGTGCCAGCAGCTCGCAGGGGGTCAACACCGGGGAGCTGTTTTTT. Translation: CASSSQGVNTGELFF.

This sequence joins TRBV10-2 and TRBJ2-3; D might be TRBD2 (6 bases). The V gene lost 2 bases and the J gene lost 4 bases, with 16 bases spanning the gap. The CDR3 is 16 residues long. CDR1 is WSHSY and CDR2 is SAAADI in the germline V gene. This CDR3 is CASSEGLVDYADTQYF. The CDR3 DNA reads as TGCGCCAGCAGTGAGGGGCTAGTGGACTATGCAGATACGCAGTATTTT.

In this sample, this clone turned up a few times. V gene TRBV5-3 combines with J gene TRBJ2-7; 7 bases fit TRBD2. TRBV5-3 is sorted into the ORF group, with uncertain function. The J segment lost 2 bases and the V segment lost 0 bases, leaving 5 bases of the junction unmatched. The CDR3 has 15 residues. The CDR3 spells CARSLERDGAYEQYF. CDR3 sequence (DNA): TGTGCCAGAAGCTTGGAGCGGGACGGAGCCTACGAGCAGTACTTC.

The chain combines TRBV5-4 with TRBJ1-4, with 12 nucleotides matching TRBD1. The ends lost 4 bases at V and 7 bases at J; junction bases unmatched: 11. The CDR3 totals 17 residues. Looked up from germline, CDR1 is SGHNT and CDR2 is YYREEE (reference sequence). CDR3 residues: CASSPGGTGGAGEKLFF. The CDR3 nucleotides read TGTGCCAGCAGCCCGGGTGGGACAGGGGGCGCGGGTGAAAAACTGTTTTTT.

A few counts support this clone. V and J are TRBV9 and TRBJ2-7, with 8 positions matching TRBD2. Per germline, CDR1 SGDLS and CDR2 YYNGEE. V shed 3 bases and J 0 bases; nucleotides not matched to a gene: 8. CDR3 length: 16 amino acids. CDR3 DNA sequence: TGTGCCAGCAGCGACTCCGAGCGGGGGAGCTCCTACGAGCAGTACTTC. Protein sequence: CASSDSERGSSYEQYF.

Here the CDR3 reads CASSSSSGDTDTQYF. The CDR3 nucleotides read TGTGCCAGCAGCTCGTCCTCGGGGGACACAGATACGCAGTATTTT. The chain carries TRBV11-3 and TRBJ2-3, with D possibly being TRBD2 (6 bases). The ends were cut back, 4 bases at V and 2 bases at J, with 13 bases in the middle. This CDR3 has 15 amino acids. Germline V gene data show CDR1 as SGHNT and CDR2 as YENEEA.

The CDR3 nucleotides are TGTGCCAGTAGTACCCCGTCCGATCAGCCCCAGCATTTT. Its protein product is CASSTPSDQPQHF. The chain joins TRBV19 to TRBJ1-5; no reliable D call. The length of the CDR3 is 13 residues. The V gene's germline CDR1 is LNHDA and CDR2 SQIVND (reference sequence). V dropped 4 bases and J dropped 5 bases, with 9 bases sitting between them.

CDR3 bases: TGTGCCAGCAGGAGGCTACTTGACACCGGGGAGCTGTTTTTT. It specifies CASRRLLDTGELFF. The chain couples TRBV2 to TRBJ2-2; D call uncertain. This CDR3 has 14 residues. V lost 6 bases to trimming and J lost 3 bases, with 11 bases between them. CDR1 is SNHLY, CDR2 FYNNEI, per germline.

V and J are TRBV2 and TRBJ2-5; TRBD2 agrees at 8 bases. The CDR3 is made up of 14 amino acids. The trim removed 7 bases at V and 2 bases at J, leaving 6 bases unmatched. From germline, CDR1 is SNHLY and CDR2 FYNNEI. The CDR3 loop reads CASKGLGSQETQYF. CDR3 in DNA: TGTGCCAGCAAGGGACTAGGGTCGCAAGAGACCCAGTACTTC.

The J gene is TRBJ1-5, the V gene TRBV28; a possible D gene is TRBD1 (5 bases). The germline V gene has CDR1 MDHEN and CDR2 SYDVKM. The CDR3 has 15 amino acids. The V and J ends lost 3 bases and 0 bases respectively, with 9 bases between them. CDR3 residues: CASSLSGYSNQPQHF. The DNA of the CDR3 is TGTGCCAGCAGTTTGTCAGGGTATAGCAATCAGCCCCAGCATTTT.

This rearrangement joins TRBV10-2 to TRBJ2-1; 12 nucleotides match TRBD2. Unmatched junction bases numbered 2, after V lost 6 bases and J lost 2 bases. This CDR3 comprises 15 residues. Germline V gene sequence: CDR1 WSHSY, CDR2 SAAADI. The CDR3 DNA reads TGCGCCAGCAGAGGACTAGCGGGGCCCTACAATGAGCAGTTCTTC. Translation gives CASRGLAGPYNEQFF.

This sequence joins TRBV18 and TRBJ1-1; D might be TRBD1 (6 bases). CDR3 length: 13 amino acids. CDR1 is KGHSH and CDR2 is LQKENI in the germline V gene. V was pared by 6 bases and J by 7 bases, with 15 bases between. CDR3 in DNA: TGTGCCAGCTCCGACAGGACACCCCTTGAAGCTTTCTTT. Its translation: CASSDRTPLEAFF.

The chain is built from TRBV5-4 and TRBJ2-1, with a tentative D call TRBD2 (6 bases). The CDR3 runs to 15 residues. Per the germline V gene, CDR1 is SGHNT and CDR2 is YYREEE (reference sequence). Trimming took 4 bases from V and 8 from J, leaving 19 bases between them. The CDR3 coding sequence is TGTGCCAGCAGCGTTCCGGGACTCGGAGAGGATGAGCAGTTCTTC. This encodes CASSVPGLGEDEQFF. Supplemented by reference TRBV5-4 and TRBJ2-1, the full variable domain reads ETGVTQSPTHLIKTRGQQVTLRCSSQSGHNTVSWYQQALGQGPQFIFQYYREEENGRGNFPPRFSGLQFPNYSSELNVNALELDDSALYLCASSVPGLGEDEQFFGPGTRLTVL.

This clone was found once. V gene TRBV29-1 combines with J gene TRBJ2-3, with 9 bases identical to TRBD2. The CDR3 is made up of 14 amino acids. V was clipped by 7 bases and J by 7 bases; unmatched bases: 12. Germline CDR1 and CDR2: SQVTM and ANQGSEA. CDR3 protein: CSEQIAGVSYTQYF. The DNA of the CDR3 is TGCAGCGAGCAAATAGCGGGAGTTTCATATACGCAGTATTTT.

The V and J genes are TRBV23-1 and TRBJ1-3; 10 bases agree with TRBD1. TRBV23-1 is an open reading frame whose function is uncertain. The ends lost 6 bases at V and 3 bases at J; junction bases unmatched: 11. The CDR3 has 17 residues. This chain's CDR3 is CASSTRDRGAGGNTIYF. The CDR3 DNA sequence: TGCGCCAGCAGCACCAGGGACAGGGGCGCAGGTGGAAACACCATATATTTT.

For the CDR3, the DNA is TGCGCCAGCAGCCAGGCCCCTAGCGGGGGGTCTGGGGCCAACGTCCTGACTTTC. Encoded protein: CASSQAPSGGSGANVLTF. The chain combines TRBV4-3 with TRBJ2-6; 11 nucleotides agree with TRBD2. With V trimmed by 3 bases and J by 1 base, 5 bases remained unmatched. The V gene's germline CDR1 is LGHNA and CDR2 YSLEER. CDR3 length: 18 residues.